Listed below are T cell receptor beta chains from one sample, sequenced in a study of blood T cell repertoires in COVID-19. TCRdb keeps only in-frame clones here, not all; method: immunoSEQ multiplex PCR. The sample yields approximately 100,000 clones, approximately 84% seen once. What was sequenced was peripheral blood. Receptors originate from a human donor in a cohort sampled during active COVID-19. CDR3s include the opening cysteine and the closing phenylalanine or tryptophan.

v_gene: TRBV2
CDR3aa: CASSRDRVGANVLTF

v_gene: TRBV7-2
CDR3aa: CASSFSRDSHKANYGYTF

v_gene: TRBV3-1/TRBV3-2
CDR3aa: CASSQDTRGAYNEQFF

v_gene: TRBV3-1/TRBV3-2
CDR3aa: CASSSKTGNSSPLHF

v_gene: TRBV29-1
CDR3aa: CSVVPGLNTEAFF

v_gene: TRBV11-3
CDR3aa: CASSWLRGTLHF

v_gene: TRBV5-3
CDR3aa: CARSHGLAGPCSGANVLTF

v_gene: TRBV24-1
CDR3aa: CATSDAGGAETQYF

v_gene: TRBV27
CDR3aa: CASSPWDRGMNTEAFF

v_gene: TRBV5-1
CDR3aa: CASSFSGGGSSYNEQFF

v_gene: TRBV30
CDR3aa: CAVGTGGTSGANVLTF

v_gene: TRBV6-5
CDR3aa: CASRQLGGNSEAFF

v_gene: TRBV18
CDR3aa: CASSPQRRRNTEAFF

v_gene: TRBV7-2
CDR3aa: CASSLRPARLAGGQNEQFF

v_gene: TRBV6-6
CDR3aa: CASSPGTSAQAGETQYF

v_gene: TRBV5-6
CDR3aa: CASSSTGSGNTIYF

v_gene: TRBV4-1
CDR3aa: CASSPGQGAYEQYF

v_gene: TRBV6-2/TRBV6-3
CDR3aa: CASSYRGGGRGNQPQHF

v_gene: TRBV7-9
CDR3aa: CASSQGTGIYNEQFF

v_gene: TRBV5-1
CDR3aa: CASSFRGAAGEPQHF

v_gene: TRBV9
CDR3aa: CASSPDTGYGYTF

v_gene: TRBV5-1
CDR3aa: CASSRGQAGANVLTF

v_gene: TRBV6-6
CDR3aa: CASILPGQSTYTF

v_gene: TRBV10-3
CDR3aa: CAISYGGTEAFF

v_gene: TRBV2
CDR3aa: CASSAQVAAFF

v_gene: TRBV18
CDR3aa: CASSPRSDGYTF

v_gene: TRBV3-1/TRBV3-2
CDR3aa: CASMGVQRRGSQETQYF

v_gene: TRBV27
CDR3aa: CASSRDRAPLHF

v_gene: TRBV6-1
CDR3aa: CASSGGLAGTDTQYF

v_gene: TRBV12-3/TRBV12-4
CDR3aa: CASSTGVGETQYF

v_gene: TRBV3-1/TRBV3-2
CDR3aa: CASSELGGSYNSPLHF

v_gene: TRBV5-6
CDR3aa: CASSLHRGNSPLHF

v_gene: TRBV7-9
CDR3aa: CASSLIQGVGSPLHF

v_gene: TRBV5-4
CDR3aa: CASSFGGGPDTQYF

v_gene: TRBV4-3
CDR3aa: CASSQRAGTFANTGELFF

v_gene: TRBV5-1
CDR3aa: CASSSEDRNGETQYF

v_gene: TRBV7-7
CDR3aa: CASSPGQMEFSNQPQHF

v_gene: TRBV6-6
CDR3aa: CASSRGLAGTDTQYF

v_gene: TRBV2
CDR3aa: CASSRGDRDGASGANVLTF

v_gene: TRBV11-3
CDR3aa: CASSLPSGQGYNSPLHF

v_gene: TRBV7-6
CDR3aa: CASSLGGGTEAFF

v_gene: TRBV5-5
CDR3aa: CASSSWTSGGPSTDTQYF

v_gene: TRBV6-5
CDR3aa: CASRAGPQGAPGYTF

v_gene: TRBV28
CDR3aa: CASSPTGGIVYEQYF

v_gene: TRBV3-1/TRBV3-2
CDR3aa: CASSRRRGTEAFF